This TCR beta chain comes out of a study of cytomegalovirus exposure and HLA in healthy donors. Per germline, CDR1 LGHNA and CDR2 YSLEER. The ends were cut back, 0 bases at V and 0 bases at J, with 6 bases in the middle. This CDR3 has 16 amino acids. This clone has more than one count but fewer than ten. The PCR had 60 Vbeta and 13 Jbeta primers. Assay used: immunoSEQ multiplex PCR; TCRdb lists only in-frame clones, some missing. The data hold about 130,000 clones, with approximately 74% observed a single time. The sample consisted of PBMCs. The clonotype comes from a male donor in good health and CMV-seronegative. The rearrangement uses TRBV4-3 and TRBJ2-6, with D possibly matching TRBD2 (5 bases). The CDR3 loop is CASSQDGSSGANVLTF. The CDR3 DNA sequence: TGCGCCAGCAGCCAAGATGGGAGCTCTGGGGCCAACGTCCTGACTTTC.